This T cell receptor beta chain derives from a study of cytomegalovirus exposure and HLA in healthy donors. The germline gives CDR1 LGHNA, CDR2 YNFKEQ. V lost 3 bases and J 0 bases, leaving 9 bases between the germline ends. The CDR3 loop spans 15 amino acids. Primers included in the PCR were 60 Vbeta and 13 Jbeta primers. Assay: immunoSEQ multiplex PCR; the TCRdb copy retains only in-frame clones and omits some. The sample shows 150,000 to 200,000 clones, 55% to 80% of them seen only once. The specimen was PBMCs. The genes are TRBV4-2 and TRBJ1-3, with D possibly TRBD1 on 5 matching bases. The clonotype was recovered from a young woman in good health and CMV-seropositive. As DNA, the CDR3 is TGTGCCAGCAGCCAGGGGGGGGGCTCTGGAAACACCATATATTTT. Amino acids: CASSQGGGSGNTIYF.